A single sample is the source of the 26 T cell receptor beta chains below, sequenced in a study of blood T cell repertoires in COVID-19. Libraries were prepared by immunoSEQ multiplex PCR; TCRdb keeps only in-frame clonotypes and omits some of them. The table has roughly 200,000 clones, about 80% seen once; the top ten hold about 5%. Sequenced input: PBMCs or T cells enriched from blood (not recorded which). The receptors stem from a woman in her sixties or seventies with acute COVID-19.

The chain has TRBV6-2 or TRBV6-3 and TRBJ2-7, with 10 nucleotides matching TRBD1. Per the germline V gene, CDR1 is MNHEY and CDR2 is SVGEGT. V trimming: 4 bases; J trimming: 3 bases; junction bases outside the gene matches: 3. CDR3 length equals 14 residues. The CDR3 nucleotides read TGTGCCAGCAGTTGGACAGGGGGTAACTACGAGCAGTACGTC. This sequence encodes CASSWTGGNYEQYV.

V usage is TRBV19 and J usage is TRBJ1-5; D remains ambiguous. CDR1 and CDR2 (germline): LNHDA, SQIVND (reference sequence). Trimming left V 7 bases short and J 2 bases short, with 9 bases between. The length of the CDR3 is 13 residues. In nucleotides, the CDR3 is TGTGCCAGTAAAGAGGGTGGCAATCAGCCCCAGCATTTT. Protein product: CASKEGGNQPQHF.

The chain uses TRBV12-2 and TRBJ2-7; the D call of TRBD2 is as the table states it, not checked on the DNA. TRBV12-2 is deemed a pseudogene. CDR3 length equals 13 residues. In DNA form, the CDR3 reads TGTGGGAACAATGTGCGGGAGTCCTACGAGCAGTACTTC. It is translated as CGNNVRESYEQYF.

This clone has more than one count but fewer than ten. The CDR3 DNA reads as TGTGCCACGGCGGCGGTGGGCACTGAAGCTTTCTTT. This codes for CATAAVGTEAFF. J is TRBJ1-1 and V is TRBV12-3 or TRBV12-4; D ambiguous. Between the trimmed V and J ends, which lost 10 bases and 4 bases, there was a span of 13 bases. CDR3 length: 12 residues.

V and J are TRBV5-4 and TRBJ2-5; D might be TRBD2 (5 bases). The CDR3 covers 15 residues. Looked up from germline, CDR1 is SGHNT and CDR2 is YYREEE (reference sequence). V was clipped by 0 bases and J by 1 base, with 10 bases between them. CDR3: CASSLASYTQETQYF. The CDR3 bases are TGTGCCAGCAGCTTGGCTAGCTATACCCAAGAGACCCAGTACTTC. Variable domain in full (rest from reference TRBV5-4 and TRBJ2-5): ETGVTQSPTHLIKTRGQQVTLRCSSQSGHNTVSWYQQALGQGPQFIFQYYREEENGRGNFPPRFSGLQFPNYSSELNVNALELDDSALYLCASSLASYTQETQYFGPGTRLLVL.

The CDR3 loop is CASSQRHTYRGLNNEQFF. CDR3 coding DNA: TGCGCCAGCAGCCAACGGCACACCTACAGGGGGCTTAACAATGAGCAGTTCTTC. V and J are TRBV4-3 and TRBJ2-1, with TRBD1 identical over 9 bases. The germline V gene has CDR1 LGHNA and CDR2 YSLEER. CDR3 length: 18 amino acids. J gave up 5 bases and V 2 bases, and 13 bases lay outside the gene matches.

Only one count was recorded for this clone. The rearrangement links TRBV7-9 to TRBJ2-2; the D is unclear. V lost 2 bases, J lost 3 bases, and 10 bases lay in between. The CDR3 is made up of 15 amino acids. CDR1 and CDR2 (germline): SEHNR, FQNEAQ (reference sequence). The CDR3 DNA follows: TGTGCCAGCAGCTTATCTCAGGTCCACACCGGGGAGCTGTTTTTT. It codes for CASSLSQVHTGELFF.

A single count supports this clone. This chain links TRBV29-1 with TRBJ1-3; weak D call: TRBD1 (5 bases). The CDR3 covers 16 residues. Germline-derived CDR1 and CDR2 are SQVTM and ANQGSEA. Trimming shortened V by 0 bases and J by 2 bases, and 14 bases separated the two germline ends. The DNA of the CDR3 is TGCAGCGTTGAAGATACTGGGCAGGGCCCTGGAAACACCATATATTTT. Its protein product is CSVEDTGQGPGNTIYF.

The chain couples TRBV5-1 to TRBJ2-3; D may be TRBD1 (5 bases). The CDR3 is 15 residues long. Germline V lookup: CDR1 SGHRS, CDR2 YFSETQ. Trimming took off 7 bases at V and 4 bases at J, with 19 bases between the two ends. In DNA form, the CDR3 reads TGCGCCAGCCACCGGTTTTCAGGGAACGCAGATACGCAGTATTTT. Its translation: CASHRFSGNADTQYF.

V gene TRBV19 combines with J gene TRBJ1-1; possible D gene TRBD1, 5 bases. This CDR3 region has 14 residues. Germline assignment: CDR1 LNHDA and CDR2 SQIVND (reference sequence). V shed 4 bases and J shed 3 bases, with 12 bases lying between them. The CDR3 here is CASSRFSGDTEAFF. CDR3 coding DNA: TGTGCCAGTAGTAGGTTCTCGGGGGACACTGAAGCTTTCTTT.

The DNA of the CDR3 is TGTGCCAGCACCCAGGGCTGGACAGATACGCAGTATTTT. Its protein product is CASTQGWTDTQYF. The chain links TRBV12-3 or TRBV12-4 to TRBJ2-3, with a tentative D call TRBD1 (5 bases). The CDR3 contains 13 residues. V lost 7 bases and J lost 3, with 11 bases in between.

This chain joins TRBV6-1 and TRBJ2-7, with D hard to call. Germline V lookup: CDR1 MNHNS, CDR2 SASEGT. The CDR3 length is 14 residues. The ends were cut back, 1 base at V and 3 bases at J, with 10 bases in the middle. This CDR3 is CASSEVGQYYEQYV. The CDR3 DNA follows: TGTGCCAGCAGTGAAGTTGGGCAGTACTACGAGCAGTACGTC.

This clone was seen once. The chain combines TRBV7-9 with TRBJ1-2; no clear D gene. The length of the CDR3 is 14 residues. From germline, CDR1 is SEHNR and CDR2 FQNEAQ (reference sequence). The ends were cut back, 5 bases at V and 2 bases at J, with 12 bases in the middle. As DNA, the CDR3 is TGTGCCAGCAGCCACGAGTTGGTGAACTATGGCTACACCTTC. It codes for CASSHELVNYGYTF.

In DNA form, the CDR3 reads TGTGCCAGCAGCTTACCCGGACAGGGGGCCACCGGGGAGCTGTTTTTT. Encoded protein: CASSLPGQGATGELFF. The chain links TRBV5-4 to TRBJ2-2, with 11 bases fitting TRBD1. This CDR3 contains 16 residues. V lost 2 bases to trimming and J lost 4 bases; unmatched junction nucleotides: 4. The germline V gene has CDR1 SGHNT and CDR2 YYREEE (reference sequence).

This clone was picked up a small number of times. The V and J genes are TRBV5-1 and TRBJ2-2, with D maybe TRBD2 (5 bases). Germline V gene sequence: CDR1 SGHRS, CDR2 YFSETQ. V shed 2 bases and J shed 0 bases, with 8 bases lying between them. The CDR3 is made up of 15 amino acids. This CDR3 reads CASSLADPNTGELFF. The CDR3 DNA reads TGCGCCAGCAGCTTAGCGGACCCGAACACCGGGGAGCTGTTTTTT.

The rearrangement joins TRBV5-1 to TRBJ2-5, with TRBD1 matching 9 bases. The J segment lost 5 bases and the V segment lost 3 bases, leaving 8 bases of the junction unmatched. Germline V gene data show CDR1 as SGHRS and CDR2 as YFSETQ. The CDR3 is 15 amino acids. The DNA of the CDR3 is TGCGCCAGCAGCTCCCGCGCGGGGACAGGGGAGACCCAGTACTTC. It codes for CASSSRAGTGETQYF.

V is TRBV7-2 and J is TRBJ2-2; TRBD2 matches 7 bases. In germline, CDR1 is SGHTA, CDR2 FQGNSA. The CDR3 length is 13 residues. With 7 bases clipped from V and 6 bases from J, the junction kept 5 bases outside the gene matches. The DNA of the CDR3 is TGTGCCAGCACCCTGGGAGGGCCCGGGGAGCTGTTTTTT. Protein sequence: CASTLGGPGELFF. Together with reference TRBV7-2 and TRBJ2-2, the CDR3 gives the full variable domain: GAGVSQSPSNKVTEKGKDVELRCDPISGHTALYWYRQSLGQGLEFLIYFQGNSAPDKSGLPSDRFSAERTGGSVSTLTIQRTQQEDSAVYLCASTLGGPGELFFGEGSRLTVL.

The gene calls are TRBV7-2 and TRBJ2-4; TRBD2 might be the D (6 bases). The V gene's germline CDR1 is SGHTA and CDR2 FQGNSA. Deletions cut 6 bases from V and 0 bases from J, with 12 bases between. The CDR3 has 15 residues. The DNA for the CDR3 is TGTGCCAGCAGTTCCTGGGGAGGAGCCAAAAACATTCAGTACTTC. Encoded protein: CASSSWGGAKNIQYF.

The chain carries TRBV4-3 and TRBJ2-5, with 7 bases that match TRBD1. With V trimmed by 1 base and J by 5 bases, 13 bases remained unmatched. The length of the CDR3 is 17 residues. CDR1 and CDR2 from the germline V gene are LGHNA and YSLEER. The CDR3: CASSQAIDGRGSETQYF. The CDR3 DNA follows: TGCGCCAGCAGCCAAGCTATCGACGGCAGGGGGTCGGAGACCCAGTACTTC.

The CDR3 DNA reads TGTGCCAGCAGTGAATCGGTTCAAGAGACCCAGTACTTC. It is translated as CASSESVQETQYF. This sequence joins TRBV2 and TRBJ2-5, with D uncertain. The CDR3 is 13 residues long. V was shortened by 2 bases and J by 2 bases, with 6 bases between the two germline ends. Germline values: CDR1 SNHLY, CDR2 FYNNEI.

The CDR3 DNA sequence: TGTGCCAGCAGCTTGGCCCCTAGCGGGAGCTACAATGAGCAGTTCTTC. Residues: CASSLAPSGSYNEQFF. V and J are TRBV5-5 and TRBJ2-1; TRBD2 matches 10 bases. The CDR3 has 16 amino acids. Unmatched junction bases numbered 3, after V lost 0 bases and J lost 3 bases. CDR1 is SGHKS and CDR2 is YYEKEE in the germline V gene (reference sequence).

The chain uses TRBV6-4 and TRBJ1-5; 7 nucleotides line up with TRBD1. CDR1 is MRHNA, CDR2 SNTAGT, per germline. After removal of 0 bases from V and 0 bases from J, the junction contained 14 bases not matched to a gene. The CDR3 consists of 20 residues. This chain's CDR3 is CASSDSRGPVSLYSNQPQHF. The CDR3 coding sequence is TGTGCCAGCAGTGACTCTAGGGGGCCGGTCTCCCTCTATAGCAATCAGCCCCAGCATTTT.

V and J are TRBV7-8 and TRBJ1-5; 9 nucleotides match TRBD1. There are 15 residues in the CDR3. The germline V gene encodes CDR1 SGHVS and CDR2 FQNEAQ. Losses at the gene ends were 5 bases for V and 2 bases for J; bases not matched to a gene: 4. DNA for the CDR3: TGTGCCAGCAGCGACCGGGACAGGGGCAATCAGCCCCAGCATTTT. Encoded protein: CASSDRDRGNQPQHF.

Worth noting for this clone: This CDR3 is also generated by other DNA sequences in the sample. This chain joins TRBV19 and TRBJ1-2, with 7 bases identical to TRBD1. The CDR3 runs to 14 residues. The germline CDR1 and CDR2 sequences are LNHDA and SQIVND (reference sequence). The junction had 9 bases not matched to a gene; V was cut back by 3 bases and J by 8 bases. The CDR3 loop reads CASSILQGTVGYTF. The CDR3 region has the DNA TGTGCCAGTAGTATCCTACAGGGGACTGTCGGCTACACCTTC.

The CDR3 DNA follows: TGTGCCAGCAGTTACTTTTATGGCGGGAACACTGAAGCTTTCTTT. Protein: CASSYFYGGNTEAFF. The rearrangement uses TRBV6-2 or TRBV6-3 and TRBJ1-1; D call uncertain. The V end was cut by 1 base, the J end by 1 base, with 10 bases between. This CDR3 region has 15 residues. Germline lookup yields CDR1 MNHEY and CDR2 SVGEGT.

This clone showed up just once. The CDR3 spells CASSGDAETQYF. The CDR3 nucleotides are TGTGCCTCCTCGGGAGACGCCGAGACCCAGTACTTC. The rearrangement joins TRBV6-5 to TRBJ2-5, with a tentative D call TRBD2 (6 bases). CDR3 size: 12 residues. Germline V gene sequence: CDR1 MNHEY, CDR2 SVGAGI. Trimming removed 11 bases at V and 5 bases at J, with 15 bases between.